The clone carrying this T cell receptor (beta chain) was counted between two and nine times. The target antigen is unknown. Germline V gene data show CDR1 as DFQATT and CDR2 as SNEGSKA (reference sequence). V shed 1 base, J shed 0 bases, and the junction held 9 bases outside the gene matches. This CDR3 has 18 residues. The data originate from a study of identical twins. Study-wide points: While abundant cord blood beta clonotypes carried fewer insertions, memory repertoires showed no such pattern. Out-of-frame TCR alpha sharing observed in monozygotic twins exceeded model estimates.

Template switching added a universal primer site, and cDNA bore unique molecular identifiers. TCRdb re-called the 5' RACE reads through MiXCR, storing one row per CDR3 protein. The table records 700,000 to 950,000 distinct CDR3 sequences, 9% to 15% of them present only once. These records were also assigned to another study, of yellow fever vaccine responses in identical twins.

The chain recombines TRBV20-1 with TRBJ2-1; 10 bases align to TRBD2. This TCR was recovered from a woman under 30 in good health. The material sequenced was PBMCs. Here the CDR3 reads CSARGPRSGGFSYNEQFF. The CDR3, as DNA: TGCAGTGCTAGAGGCCCCCGTAGCGGGGGGTTCTCCTACAATGAGCAGTTCTTC.